Below, 10 T cell receptor beta chains from the same sample are listed, as sequenced in a study of T cell changes during pregnancy in multiple sclerosis. Assay used: immunoSEQ multiplex PCR; TCRdb lists only in-frame clones, some missing. The sample yields approximately 94,000 clones, 80% to 95% seen once. Specimen: peripheral blood, collected after pregnancy. These receptors all stem from a female donor with multiple sclerosis, enrolled in a pregnancy study.

V usage is TRBV27 and J usage is TRBJ2-3; D is undetermined. Trimming left V 4 bases short and J 3 bases short, with 11 bases between. The germline V gene encodes CDR1 MNHEY and CDR2 SMNVEV (reference sequence). The CDR3 is 14 amino acids. CDR3 sequence reads: CASSSPSGTDTQYF. The DNA of the CDR3 is TGTGCCAGCAGTTCTCCCTCCGGGACAGATACGCAGTATTTT.

The V gene is TRBV7-9, the J gene TRBJ1-4; D is unresolved. This CDR3 comprises 15 residues. Germline V lookup: CDR1 SEHNR, CDR2 FQNEAQ (reference sequence). Trimming took off 5 bases at V and 5 bases at J, with 15 bases between the two ends. The CDR3 loop is CASSLNGLPNEKLFF. As DNA, the CDR3 is TGTGCCAGCAGCCTAAACGGACTCCCAAATGAAAAACTGTTTTTT. Supplemented by reference TRBV7-9 and TRBJ1-4, the full variable domain reads DTGVSQNPRHKITKRGQNVTFRCDPISEHNRLYWYRQTLGQGPEFLTYFQNEAQLEKSRLLSDRFSAERPKGSFSTLEIQRTEQGDSAMYLCASSLNGLPNEKLFFGSGTQLSVL.

The chain joins TRBV4-1 to TRBJ1-1; TRBD1 might be the D (5 bases). V was clipped by 4 bases and J by 1 base, with 10 bases between them. The CDR3 runs to 14 residues. Germline CDR1 reads MGHRA; CDR2 reads YSYEKL. CDR3 in amino acids: CASSPQGENTEAFF. In DNA, the CDR3 is TGCGCCAGCAGCCCCCAAGGGGAGAACACTGAAGCTTTCTTT.

J is TRBJ1-3 and V is TRBV5-8; D might be TRBD1 (6 bases). V was pared by 6 bases and J by 0 bases, with 22 bases between. Germline V gene data show CDR1 as SGHTS and CDR2 as YDEGEE. The CDR3 covers 18 residues. For the CDR3, the DNA is TGTGCCAGCACCCCGGGGGGCGTCGTCCCGAACTCTGGAAACACCATATATTTT. Protein product: CASTPGGVVPNSGNTIYF.

The rearrangement links TRBV9 to TRBJ1-3, with 7 bases fitting TRBD1. The CDR3 length is 16 residues. CDR1 SGDLS and CDR2 YYNGEE come from the germline V gene. J lost 4 bases, V lost 0 bases, and 7 bases had no gene match. CDR3 in DNA: TGTGCCAGCAGCGTAGCGGACAGGCCATTGGGAAACACCATATATTTT. Its protein is CASSVADRPLGNTIYF.

The V and J genes are TRBV5-1 and TRBJ1-5, with D perhaps matching TRBD1 (6 bases). Trimming removed 0 bases at V and 5 bases at J, with 18 bases between. The CDR3 runs 17 residues. From germline, CDR1 is SGHRS and CDR2 YFSETQ. The CDR3 loop is CASSLGQVDTPYQPQHF. CDR3 sequence (DNA): TGCGCCAGCAGCTTGGGACAGGTGGATACTCCCTATCAGCCCCAGCATTTT.

CDR3 coding DNA: TGTGCCAGCAGCTTGGAAGGCGGCTCCTCCTACGAGCAGTACTTC. Its protein product is CASSLEGGSSYEQYF. This chain uses TRBV5-6 with TRBJ2-7, with D uncertain. CDR3 length: 15 amino acids. The V gene lost 0 bases and the J gene lost 0 bases, with 10 bases spanning the gap. Germline assignment: CDR1 SGHDT and CDR2 YYEEEE.

This CDR3 reads CASSLRVNTEAFF. The DNA of the CDR3 is TGCGCCAGCAGCTTGCGTGTGAACACTGAAGCTTTCTTT. V is TRBV5-1 and J is TRBJ1-1; D gene ambiguous. The length of the CDR3 is 13 residues. Germline values: CDR1 SGHRS, CDR2 YFSETQ. V was clipped by 1 base and J by 0 bases, with 4 bases between them.

This chain joins TRBV6-5 and TRBJ2-6, with a possible D match to TRBD1 (6 bases). Trimming cost V 6 bases and J 1 base, with 10 bases left between them. The CDR3 is made up of 15 amino acids. Germline V gene data show CDR1 as MNHEY and CDR2 as SVGAGI. The CDR3 bases are TGTGCCAGCAGCCAAGGGGGATCTGGGGCCAACGTCCTGACTTTC. Its protein is CASSQGGSGANVLTF.

This CDR3 reads CASRADRESTDTQYF. CDR3 DNA sequence: TGTGCCAGCAGGGCAGACAGGGAGAGCACAGATACGCAGTATTTT. This rearrangement joins TRBV6-6 to TRBJ2-3; TRBD1 aligns across 7 bases. The germline gives CDR1 MNHNY, CDR2 SVGAGI (reference sequence). V trimming: 6 bases; J trimming: 0 bases; junction bases outside the gene matches: 6. The CDR3 runs 15 residues.